The next 31 T cell receptor beta chains were all read from a single sample in a study of beta chain features in type 1 diabetes. Every bit of the isolated RNA underwent reverse transcription, so sequencing read expressed TCRB transcripts. TCRdb's copy holds only in-frame clones and misses some; the assay was immunoSEQ multiplex PCR. This sample yields over 300,000 clones, of which 8% are seen a single time; around 0.45% belongs to the top ten. Sample: central memory CD4+ T cells from blood. The receptors were sampled from a young woman in good health.

This clone was counted between two and nine times. This chain connects TRBV29-1 to TRBJ2-5; no firm D call. V gave up 7 bases and J gave up 5 bases, with 17 bases separating them. Germline V gene sequence: CDR1 SQVTM, CDR2 ANQGSEA. This CDR3 is 13 amino acids long. The CDR3 DNA follows: TGCAGCGGCTACCACAGCTTACATGAGACCCAGTACTTC. Encoded protein: CSGYHSLHETQYF. The full variable domain, its missing parts supplied by reference TRBV29-1 and TRBJ2-5, is SAVISQKPSRDICQRGTSLTIQCQVDSQVTMMFWYRQQPGQSLTLIATANQGSEATYESGFVIDKFPISRPNLTFSTLTVSNMSPEDSSIYLCSGYHSLHETQYFGPGTRLLVL.

The table lists this clone with a few counts. The chain couples TRBV7-2 to TRBJ2-4; D uncertain. The CDR3 is 14 residues long. The V gene's germline CDR1 is SGHTA and CDR2 FQGNSA. The V end lost 2 bases, the J end lost 5 bases, and 10 bases lay between the germline ends. CDR3 region: CASSLSRRENIQYF. CDR3 in DNA: TGTGCCAGCAGCTTATCAAGGCGCGAAAACATTCAGTACTTC.

V is TRBV10-3 and J is TRBJ1-5, with D unresolved. Per the germline V gene, CDR1 is ENHRY and CDR2 is SYGVKD. V lost 3 bases and J lost 6, with 12 bases in between. CDR3 length: 14 residues. The CDR3 bases are TGTGCCATCAGTGATTCGATCCGTTTTCAGCCCCAGCATTTT. Its protein is CAISDSIRFQPQHF.

This clone was observed many times. Different DNA sequences within this sample yield the same CDR3. J is TRBJ2-7 and V is TRBV4-2; tentatively, D is TRBD1 or TRBD2 (6 bases each). The germline gives CDR1 LGHNA, CDR2 YNFKEQ. Trimming removed 3 bases from V and 7 bases from J, with 16 bases in between. The CDR3 contains 14 residues. CDR3 sequence reads: CASSQAGPGAEQYF. As DNA, the CDR3 is TGTGCCAGCAGCCAGGCTGGGCCGGGGGCAGAGCAGTACTTC.

The gene calls are TRBV7-3 and TRBJ2-2, with D tentatively TRBD1 or TRBD2 (5 bases each). Deletions cut 2 bases from V and 1 base from J, with 8 bases between. There are 15 residues in the CDR3. Germline V lookup: CDR1 SGHTA, CDR2 FQGTGA. The CDR3 nucleotides read TGTGCCAGCAGCTTAGAGGGGAGGAACACCGGGGAGCTGTTTTTT. Amino acids: CASSLEGRNTGELFF.

This clone was detected a few times. Within the sample, other DNA sequences also encode this same CDR3. This sequence joins TRBV28 and TRBJ2-5; 8 bases are shared with TRBD2. J lost 5 bases, V lost 1 base, and 3 bases had no gene match. The CDR3 contains 14 residues. Looked up from germline, CDR1 is MDHEN and CDR2 is SYDVKM. The CDR3 loop reads CASSLSGGVETQYF. DNA of the CDR3: TGTGCCAGCAGTTTATCCGGGGGGGTGGAGACCCAGTACTTC.

This clone appeared a few times. CDR3 sequence (DNA): TGTGCCAGCAGCTCCCGACTTACAACAGATACGCAGTATTTT. It encodes CASSSRLTTDTQYF. The rearrangement uses TRBV11-3 and TRBJ2-3; D call uncertain. V lost 4 bases and J 3 bases, leaving 11 bases between the germline ends. Germline V gene data show CDR1 as SGHNT and CDR2 as YENEEA. The CDR3 sequence is 14 residues long.

This clone was counted between two and nine times. V is TRBV7-2 and J is TRBJ2-3; 10 nucleotides agree with TRBD2. V lost 1 base, J lost 9 bases, and 4 bases stayed unmatched. This CDR3 is built from 14 residues. Germline-derived CDR1 and CDR2 are SGHTA and FQGNSA. Here the CDR3 DNA reads TGTGCCAGCAGCTTAGATCCGACTAGCGGGACGCAGTATTTT. It is translated as CASSLDPTSGTQYF. Full variable domain (remainder filled in from reference TRBV7-2 and TRBJ2-3): GAGVSQSPSNKVTEKGKDVELRCDPISGHTALYWYRQSLGQGLEFLIYFQGNSAPDKSGLPSDRFSAERTGGSVSTLTIQRTQQEDSAVYLCASSLDPTSGTQYFGPGTRLTVL.

The chain links TRBV4-2 to TRBJ2-3; 7 bases map to TRBD1. The CDR3 extends over 16 amino acids. Germline loops: CDR1 LGHNA, CDR2 YNFKEQ. After removal of 1 base from V and 0 bases from J, the junction contained 4 bases not matched to a gene. CDR3: CASSQGGQSSTDTQYF. The DNA for the CDR3 is TGTGCCAGCAGCCAAGGGGGACAGTCTAGCACAGATACGCAGTATTTT.

There are a few counts of this clone. The V call is TRBV7-9, the J call TRBJ1-1; D gene unclear. Germline assignment: CDR1 SEHNR and CDR2 FQNEAQ (reference sequence). The V gene lost 6 bases and the J gene lost 0 bases, with 11 bases spanning the gap. This CDR3 has 14 amino acids. CDR3 DNA: TGTGCCAGCAGTCCAGCCATTTTGAACACTGAAGCTTTCTTT. Translated: CASSPAILNTEAFF. Complete variable domain (other parts from reference TRBV7-9 and TRBJ1-1): DTGVSQNPRHKITKRGQNVTFRCDPISEHNRLYWYRQTLGQGPEFLTYFQNEAQLEKSRLLSDRFSAERPKGSFSTLEIQRTEQGDSAMYLCASSPAILNTEAFFGQGTRLTVV.

The table lists this clone with a few counts. The chain employs TRBV6-1 and TRBJ2-1; no definite D call. Germline assignment: CDR1 MNHNS and CDR2 SASEGT. This CDR3 is built from 11 residues. V dropped 2 bases and J dropped 13 bases, with 9 bases sitting between them. CDR3 in amino acids: CASSENSRQFF. For the CDR3, the DNA is TGTGCCAGCAGTGAAAATTCTAGACAGTTCTTC.

This clone occurred a few times. The chain carries TRBV2 and TRBJ2-5; 9 positions match TRBD1. The CDR3 is 12 residues long. Germline lookup yields CDR1 SNHLY and CDR2 FYNNEI. The J segment lost 4 bases and the V segment lost 6 bases, leaving 0 bases of the junction unmatched. For the CDR3, the DNA is TGTGCCAGCAGACAGGGGGCAGAGACCCAGTACTTC. Its translation: CASRQGAETQYF.

The gene calls are TRBV7-6 and TRBJ2-5; no definite D call. CDR1 SGHVS and CDR2 FNYEAQ come from the germline V gene. The CDR3 length is 14 residues. Between the trimmed V and J ends, which lost 3 bases and 2 bases, there was a span of 10 bases. CDR3 in DNA: TGTGCCAGCAGCTTTTCCCCTAGGCAAGAGACCCAGTACTTC. Translating it yields CASSFSPRQETQYF.

This chain joins TRBV5-1 and TRBJ2-1; possibly TRBD1 for D (5 bases). The CDR3 runs 15 residues. From germline, CDR1 is SGHRS and CDR2 YFSETQ. V lost 0 bases and J lost 6, with 13 bases in between. The CDR3 DNA sequence: TGCGCCAGCAGCTTGGCCGCGACAGTAGGCAATGAGCAGTTCTTC. Protein sequence: CASSLAATVGNEQFF.

This chain connects TRBV4-2 to TRBJ2-1, with D tentatively TRBD2 (5 bases). Germline V gene data show CDR1 as LGHNA and CDR2 as YNFKEQ. CDR3 length: 15 residues. Trimming removed 2 bases from V and 5 bases from J, with 13 bases in between. CDR3: CASSQIAPGNNEQFF. As DNA, the CDR3 is TGTGCCAGCAGCCAAATTGCACCGGGAAACAATGAGCAGTTCTTC.

The V call is TRBV7-2, the J call TRBJ1-5, with TRBD1 matching 8 bases. The CDR3 length is 15 residues. Trimming took 4 bases from V and 0 from J; bases not matched to a gene: 2. Germline V gene lookup returns CDR1 SGHTA and CDR2 FQGNSA. The CDR3 region is CASSSGQGSNQPQHF. CDR3 in DNA: TGTGCCAGCAGCTCCGGACAGGGTAGCAATCAGCCCCAGCATTTT.

In the case of this clone: Different DNA sequences within this sample yield the same CDR3. The chain carries TRBV28 and TRBJ1-5, with a tentative D call TRBD1 (6 bases). The length of the CDR3 is 14 residues. V was clipped by 6 bases and J by 0 bases, with 9 bases between them. From germline, CDR1 is MDHEN and CDR2 SYDVKM. The CDR3 nucleotides are TGTGCCAGCAGACAGGGTCATAGCAATCAGCCCCAGCATTTT. Translated, it gives CASRQGHSNQPQHF.

The chain has TRBV15 and TRBJ2-7; TRBD2 might be the D (7 bases). Looked up from germline, CDR1 is LNHNV and CDR2 is YYDKDF (reference sequence). The CDR3 loop spans 15 amino acids. V gave up 0 bases and J gave up 6 bases, with 15 bases separating them. The CDR3 coding sequence is TGTGCCACCAGCAGAGATCGCGGGGGCGCCTCCGAGCAGTACTTC. Encoded protein: CATSRDRGGASEQYF.

This clone has only a few counts. J is TRBJ1-5 and V is TRBV10-2, with D uncertain. This CDR3 is built from 13 residues. Germline loops: CDR1 WSHSY, CDR2 SAAADI. V was pared by 3 bases and J by 4 bases, with 7 bases between. DNA of the CDR3: TGCGCCAGCAGTGATTTGGAAAATCAGCCCCAGCATTTT. Translating gives CASSDLENQPQHF.

The chain employs TRBV6-5 and TRBJ1-5; D is uncertain. The germline CDR1 and CDR2 sequences are MNHEY and SVGAGI. Trimming removed 4 bases at V and 5 bases at J, with 9 bases between. This CDR3 contains 13 residues. Here the CDR3 DNA reads TGTGCCAGCAGTTGGACTGTGGATCAGCCCCAGCATTTT. Translation: CASSWTVDQPQHF.

The table lists this clone with a few counts. The chain has TRBV5-4 and TRBJ2-2, with 11 positions matching TRBD2. Per germline, CDR1 SGHNT and CDR2 YYREEE (reference sequence). CDR3 size: 16 residues. With V trimmed by 4 bases and J by 1 base, 3 bases remained unmatched. The DNA for the CDR3 is TGTGCCAGCAGCCCCGGACTAGCGGGGAACACCGGGGAGCTGTTTTTT. It yields the protein CASSPGLAGNTGELFF.

This clone was found many times. The chain joins TRBV5-8 to TRBJ2-2, with 7 bases aligning to TRBD1. The CDR3 has 17 residues. V lost 1 base and J lost 4; bases outside the gene matches: 10. Germline V gives CDR1 SGHTS, CDR2 YDEGEE. In nucleotides, the CDR3 is TGTGCCAGCAGCTTGACCATTACAGGGGATGTCACCGGGGAGCTGTTTTTT. As protein: CASSLTITGDVTGELFF.

The chain joins TRBV29-1 to TRBJ2-1, with a weak D call TRBD1 (5 bases). This CDR3 is built from 11 residues. The V end was cut by 5 bases, the J end by 7 bases, with 9 bases between. CDR1 SQVTM and CDR2 ANQGSEA come from the germline V gene. The CDR3 nucleotides are TGCAGCGTTAAGCAGGGAAATGAGCAGTTCTTC. Translation: CSVKQGNEQFF.

This clone has just a few counts. This chain links TRBV19 with TRBJ1-5, with 7 bases aligning to TRBD1. Germline loops: CDR1 LNHDA, CDR2 SQIVND (reference sequence). This CDR3 region has 14 residues. Losses at the gene ends were 9 bases for V and 0 bases for J; bases not matched to a gene: 5. The CDR3 loop reads CASRDRYSNQPQHF. The DNA of the CDR3 is TGTGCCAGCCGGGACAGATATAGCAATCAGCCCCAGCATTTT.

This CDR3 is CASSDRTGKYEQYF. The CDR3 nucleotides read TGTGCCAGCAGTGACCGGACAGGGAAATACGAGCAGTACTTC. The chain is built from TRBV6-1 and TRBJ2-7, with 8 bases aligning to TRBD1. This CDR3 contains 14 residues. The V gene's germline CDR1 is MNHNS and CDR2 SASEGT. The V gene end was trimmed by 3 bases and the J gene end by 4 bases; junction bases not matched to a gene: 5.

In its sample, this clone was seen a few times. A read error may produce the germline difference seen at one junction end. Other nucleotide sequences in the sample specify the same CDR3. V and J are TRBV29-1 and TRBJ2-1, with 9 bases identical to TRBD2. The V gene's germline CDR1 is SQVTM and CDR2 ANQGSEA. The CDR3 length is 13 residues. This CDR3 reads CSVEGWREGEQFF. The CDR3, as DNA: TGCAGCGTGGAAGGCTGGCGGGAGGGTGAGCAGTTCTTC.

This clone was seen a few times. This same CDR3 is encoded by further DNA sequences in the sample. The chain combines TRBV9 with TRBJ2-3; D might be TRBD2 (6 bases). Trimming took 2 bases from V and 3 from J, leaving 13 bases between them. Germline V gives CDR1 SGDLS, CDR2 YYNGEE. The CDR3 has 15 amino acids. In DNA, the CDR3 is TGTGCCAGCAGCGTTTCGGGAGTATCTACAGATACGCAGTATTTT. This gives the protein CASSVSGVSTDTQYF.

This clone came up a few times. The same CDR3 can be traced to other DNA sequences in this sample. V gene TRBV27 combines with J gene TRBJ1-2; 9 bases align to TRBD1. After removal of 6 bases from V and 1 base from J, the junction contained 6 bases not matched to a gene. The CDR3 contains 15 residues. CDR1 is MNHEY and CDR2 is SMNVEV in the germline V gene (reference sequence). CDR3 sequence: CASRPDRGVNYGYTF. The CDR3 DNA reads as TGTGCCAGCAGGCCTGACAGGGGGGTTAACTATGGCTACACCTTC.

This clone has only a few counts. The V gene is TRBV19, the J gene TRBJ2-1; possible D gene TRBD2, 5 bases. V was shortened by 8 bases and J by 1 base, with 12 bases between the two germline ends. The germline gives CDR1 LNHDA, CDR2 SQIVND (reference sequence). This CDR3 comprises 14 residues. The CDR3 bases are TGTGCCAGTGCCACGGGGTGGTCCTACAATGAGCAGTTCTTC. Its translation is CASATGWSYNEQFF.

V is TRBV11-3 and J is TRBJ2-1; 14 nucleotides agree with TRBD2. The CDR3 is 16 amino acids. Germline CDR1 and CDR2: SGHNT and YENEEA. The trim removed 3 bases at V and 3 bases at J, leaving 1 base unmatched. The DNA of the CDR3 is TGTGCCAGCAGCTTCGGGACTAGCGGGAGCTACAATGAGCAGTTCTTC. The encoded protein is CASSFGTSGSYNEQFF.

The sample holds many counts of this clone. The CDR3 here is CASSLGRESNQPQHF. The CDR3 DNA follows: TGTGCCAGCTCCTTGGGGAGGGAGAGCAATCAGCCCCAGCATTTT. This sequence joins TRBV18 and TRBJ1-5; D is unresolved. This CDR3 has 15 amino acids. Germline CDR1 and CDR2: KGHSH and LQKENI. V lost 6 bases to trimming and J lost 1 base, with 13 bases between them.